Presented here are 22 T cell receptor beta chains from one specimen sequenced in a study of radiotherapy plus CTLA-4 blockade in lung cancer. The method was immunoSEQ multiplex PCR; TCRdb's version includes in-frame clones alone and lacks a portion of them. The sample consists of 55,000 to 80,000 clones, around 82% of them appearing once. The sequencing here drew on peripheral blood, taken from a patient treated with radiotherapy plus ipilimumab. The receptors originated from a human donor with non-small cell lung cancer who had a complete response to radiotherapy plus ipilimumab.

The chain uses TRBV30 and TRBJ2-2; D could derive from TRBD1 or TRBD2 (6 bases each). Germline CDR1 GTSNPN, CDR2 SVGIG (reference sequence). This CDR3 is built from 13 residues. Trimming stripped 7 bases from V and 1 base from J, with 10 bases between. This CDR3 reads CASAGQNTGELFF. In DNA form, the CDR3 reads TGTGCCTCTGCGGGACAGAACACCGGGGAGCTGTTTTTT.

This clone was picked up one time. The chain combines TRBV4-1 with TRBJ2-3; D may be TRBD2 (6 bases). Trimming left V 4 bases short and J 0 bases short, with 20 bases between. CDR3 size: 18 residues. Germline-derived CDR1 and CDR2 are MGHRA and YSYEKL. The CDR3 loop is CASSPFSGTYDSTDTQYF. The CDR3, as DNA: TGCGCCAGCAGCCCCTTTTCCGGGACTTACGATAGCACAGATACGCAGTATTTT.

V and J are TRBV6-5 and TRBJ2-7; 12 bases are a match to TRBD1. CDR1 is MNHEY and CDR2 is SVGAGI in the germline V gene. The CDR3 is made up of 15 amino acids. The ends lost 6 bases at V and 3 bases at J; junction bases unmatched: 6. The CDR3 protein is CASRPGTGGGYEQYF. For the CDR3, the DNA is TGTGCCAGCAGGCCCGGGACAGGGGGCGGCTACGAGCAGTACTTC.

The rearrangement uses TRBV5-6 and TRBJ1-2; D gene uncertain. V lost 6 bases and J 4 bases, leaving 19 bases between the germline ends. This CDR3 contains 15 residues. In germline, CDR1 is SGHDT, CDR2 YYEEEE. The CDR3, as DNA: TGTGCCAGCACCCGGCAGTCGTTCCGCACCTATGGCTACACCTTC. Its protein is CASTRQSFRTYGYTF.

The gene calls are TRBV7-9 and TRBJ1-1; no clear D gene. Germline V lookup: CDR1 SEHNR, CDR2 FQNEAQ (reference sequence). This CDR3 is built from 13 residues. V gave up 7 bases and J gave up 4 bases, with 13 bases separating them. CDR3 DNA: TGTGCCAGCAAGAGGGTCGAGGGCACTGAAGCTTTCTTT. The encoded protein is CASKRVEGTEAFF.

This chain joins TRBV5-1 and TRBJ1-1; maybe TRBD1 (6 bases). The CDR3 is made up of 14 amino acids. Germline V lookup: CDR1 SGHRS, CDR2 YFSETQ. V lost 4 bases and J 1 base, leaving 11 bases between the germline ends. The CDR3 DNA sequence: TGCGCCAGCAGCGAACAGGGCCCGAACACTGAAGCTTTCTTT. This sequence encodes CASSEQGPNTEAFF.

This chain links TRBV7-2 with TRBJ1-2; no clear D. The germline V gene has CDR1 SGHTA and CDR2 FQGNSA. V was pared by 3 bases and J by 4 bases, with 3 bases between. The CDR3 is 11 residues long. The CDR3 here is CASSFFYGYTF. The CDR3 region has the DNA TGTGCCAGCAGCTTTTTCTATGGCTACACCTTC.

V and J are TRBV11-2 and TRBJ2-5; 7 nucleotides align to TRBD2. CDR3 length: 15 amino acids. CDR1 and CDR2 (germline): SGHAT, FQNNGV. V shed 3 bases, J shed 5 bases, and the junction held 9 bases outside the gene matches. In nucleotides, the CDR3 is TGTGCCAGCAGCTTCCCCGGGACTAATGTCGAGACCCAGTACTTC. This encodes CASSFPGTNVETQYF.

The J gene is TRBJ2-5, the V gene TRBV5-1; 7 nucleotides agree with TRBD1. Germline CDR1 reads SGHRS; CDR2 reads YFSETQ. CDR3 length: 14 amino acids. The junction had 5 bases not matched to a gene; V was cut back by 4 bases and J by 2 bases. CDR3 sequence reads: CASSAGTDQETQYF. The DNA for the CDR3 is TGCGCCAGCAGCGCCGGGACAGATCAAGAGACCCAGTACTTC.

This clone was recorded only once. This rearrangement joins TRBV7-2 to TRBJ2-2, with 13 nucleotides matching TRBD2. This CDR3 is built from 16 residues. Germline V gives CDR1 SGHTA, CDR2 FQGNSA. V lost 5 bases and J lost 6; bases outside the gene matches: 6. Here the CDR3 DNA reads TGTGCCAGCAGCCCCCGGACTAGCGGGAGCGCCGGGGAGCTGTTTTTT. This translates into CASSPRTSGSAGELFF. Looking up the rest from reference TRBV7-2 and TRBJ2-2 gives the full variable domain: GAGVSQSPSNKVTEKGKDVELRCDPISGHTALYWYRQSLGQGLEFLIYFQGNSAPDKSGLPSDRFSAERTGGSVSTLTIQRTQQEDSAVYLCASSPRTSGSAGELFFGEGSRLTVL.

The chain couples TRBV4-3 to TRBJ2-2; possible D gene TRBD2, 6 bases. CDR1 and CDR2 from the germline V gene are LGHNA and YSLEER. Trimming pared 0 bases from V and 5 bases from J, leaving 13 bases between. This CDR3 is 16 amino acids long. CDR3 sequence (DNA): TGCGCCAGCAGCCAAGAGGCGGGGCCATCGACCGGGGAGCTGTTTTTT. This encodes CASSQEAGPSTGELFF.

The CDR3 DNA sequence: TGCGCCAGCAGCTTGGGGACAGATACTTATGGCTACACCTTC. Translating it yields CASSLGTDTYGYTF. This rearrangement joins TRBV5-1 to TRBJ1-2; TRBD1 is a possible D gene (6 bases). The CDR3 totals 14 residues. Trimming shortened V by 0 bases and J by 5 bases, and 11 bases separated the two germline ends. Germline V lookup: CDR1 SGHRS, CDR2 YFSETQ.

This chain connects TRBV9 to TRBJ1-6, with D possibly matching TRBD1 (6 bases). V was clipped by 3 bases and J by 8 bases, with 12 bases between them. The CDR3 spans 14 residues. Germline V gives CDR1 SGDLS, CDR2 YYNGEE. In DNA, the CDR3 is TGTGCCAGCAGCGGCGAACAGGGTTATTCACCCCTCCACTTT. Its protein is CASSGEQGYSPLHF.

This clone was observed a handful of times. J is TRBJ2-3 and V is TRBV5-1; 9 nucleotides agree with TRBD2. The CDR3 totals 15 residues. V shed 4 bases, J shed 5 bases, and the junction held 8 bases outside the gene matches. The germline CDR1 and CDR2 sequences are SGHRS and YFSETQ. The CDR3 coding sequence is TGCGCCAGCAGCGCCTTGGGTAGCGGGGGAGATACGCAGTATTTT. This codes for CASSALGSGGDTQYF.

The V call is TRBV28, the J call TRBJ1-2; possible D gene TRBD1, 5 bases. The ends were cut back, 5 bases at V and 3 bases at J, with 16 bases in the middle. Germline CDR1 reads MDHEN; CDR2 reads SYDVKM. The CDR3 has 15 residues. The CDR3 DNA follows: TGTGCCAGCAGTGGTGGAGATGTGGGGGACTATGGCTACACCTTC. Protein: CASSGGDVGDYGYTF.

The CDR3 region has the DNA TGTGCCAGCACCCTAACTGGGGATTACAGGGGGCCGGACTATGGCTACACCTTC. This codes for CASTLTGDYRGPDYGYTF. The V gene is TRBV28, the J gene TRBJ1-2; 9 bases fit TRBD1. Germline CDR1 reads MDHEN; CDR2 reads SYDVKM. Trimming took 7 bases from V and 3 from J; bases not matched to a gene: 18. The CDR3 runs to 18 residues.

The CDR3 nucleotides read TGTGCCAGCAGCCTCGGGGGGGACACCGGGGAGCTGTTTTTT. Translated: CASSLGGDTGELFF. This chain links TRBV5-4 with TRBJ2-2; 8 positions match TRBD2. V trimming: 4 bases; J trimming: 3 bases; junction bases outside the gene matches: 2. CDR3 length: 14 amino acids. Germline V lookup: CDR1 SGHNT, CDR2 YYREEE (reference sequence).

This clone was observed a few times. The chain recombines TRBV6-1 with TRBJ2-6, with D tentatively TRBD1 (6 bases). Per germline, CDR1 MNHNS and CDR2 SASEGT. The CDR3 contains 14 residues. V shed 7 bases and J shed 4 bases, with 11 bases lying between them. The CDR3 spells CASTQGSGANVLTF. The CDR3 DNA reads TGTGCCAGCACACAGGGTTCCGGGGCCAACGTCCTGACTTTC.

The chain links TRBV10-1 to TRBJ1-1; no reliable D call. Germline lookup yields CDR1 WNHNN and CDR2 SYGVQD (reference sequence). This CDR3 has 14 amino acids. V was trimmed by 6 bases and J by 0 bases, leaving 11 bases between them. This CDR3 is CASRKGGLNTEAFF. The CDR3 region has the DNA TGCGCCAGCAGGAAGGGCGGCCTGAACACTGAAGCTTTCTTT.

The rearrangement links TRBV18 to TRBJ1-1; D uncertain. Germline V lookup: CDR1 KGHSH, CDR2 LQKENI. Trimming removed 4 bases from V and 0 bases from J, with 9 bases in between. The CDR3 has 14 amino acids. CDR3 bases: TGTGCCAGCTCACTCGATACAGTGAACACTGAAGCTTTCTTT. It is translated as CASSLDTVNTEAFF.

CDR3 nucleotide sequence: TGCGCCAGCGGGGCGGGGGCGATGAACACTGAAGCTTTCTTT. This codes for CASGAGAMNTEAFF. The chain uses TRBV5-1 and TRBJ1-1; D might be TRBD1 (6 bases). Germline V gives CDR1 SGHRS, CDR2 YFSETQ. V was clipped by 7 bases and J by 0 bases, with 13 bases between them. The CDR3 is 14 residues long. The complete variable domain, with remaining parts taken from reference TRBV5-1 and TRBJ1-1, reads KAGVTQTPRYLIKTRGQQVTLSCSPISGHRSVSWYQQTPGQGLQFLFEYFSETQRNKGNFPGRFSGRQFSNSRSEMNVSTLELGDSALYLCASGAGAMNTEAFFGQGTRLTVV.

The V call is TRBV18, the J call TRBJ2-5; weak D call: TRBD2 (6 bases). Germline-derived CDR1 and CDR2 are KGHSH and LQKENI. V was trimmed by 0 bases and J by 4 bases, leaving 24 bases between them. The CDR3 loop spans 19 amino acids. CDR3 residues: CASSPPLYAGRLDRETQYF. The CDR3 coding sequence is TGTGCCAGCTCACCACCCCTATACGCCGGGAGATTAGACAGAGAGACCCAGTACTTC.